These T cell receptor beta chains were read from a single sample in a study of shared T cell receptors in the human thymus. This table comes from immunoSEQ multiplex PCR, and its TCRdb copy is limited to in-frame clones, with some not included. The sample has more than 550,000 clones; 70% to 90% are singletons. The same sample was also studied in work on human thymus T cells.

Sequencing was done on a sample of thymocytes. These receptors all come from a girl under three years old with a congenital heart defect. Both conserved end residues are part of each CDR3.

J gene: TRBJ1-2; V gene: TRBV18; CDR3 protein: CASSPGKTGKNYGYTF
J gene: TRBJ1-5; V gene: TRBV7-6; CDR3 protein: CASSLGGVQPQHF
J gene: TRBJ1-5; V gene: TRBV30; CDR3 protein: CAWTPGQGFQPQHF
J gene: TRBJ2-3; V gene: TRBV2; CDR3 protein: CASTISRGQKNKRGTDTQYF
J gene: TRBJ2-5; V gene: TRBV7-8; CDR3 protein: CASETSGGMETQYF
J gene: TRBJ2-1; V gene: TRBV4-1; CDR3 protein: CASSPPWGGSPDNEQFF
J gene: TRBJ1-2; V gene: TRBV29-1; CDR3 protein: CSGETNYGYTF
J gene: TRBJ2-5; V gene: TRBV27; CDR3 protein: CASSPQGAVETQYF
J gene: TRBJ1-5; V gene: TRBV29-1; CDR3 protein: CSVAGRAQPQHF
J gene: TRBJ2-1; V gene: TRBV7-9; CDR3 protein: CASSFAAVRPRYNEQFF
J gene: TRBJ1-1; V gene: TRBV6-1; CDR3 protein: CASTLGGGAFF
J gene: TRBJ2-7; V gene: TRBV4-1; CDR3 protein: CASSQGLNRITYEQYF
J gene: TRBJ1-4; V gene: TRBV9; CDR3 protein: CASSRGERSEKLFF
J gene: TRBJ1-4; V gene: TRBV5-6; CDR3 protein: CASSLGVGTAVPSREKLFF
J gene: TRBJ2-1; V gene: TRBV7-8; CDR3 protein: CASSTAGGPIYNEQFF
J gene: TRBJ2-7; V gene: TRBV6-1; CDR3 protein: CASKYWRQNAHEQYF
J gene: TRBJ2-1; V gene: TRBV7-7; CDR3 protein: CASSFTGLTEQFF
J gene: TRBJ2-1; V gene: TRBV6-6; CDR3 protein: CASSYASGVLYNEQFF
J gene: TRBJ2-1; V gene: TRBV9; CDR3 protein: CASSALALDAYNEQFF
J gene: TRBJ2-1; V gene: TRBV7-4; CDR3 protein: CASSVRDRGLYNEQFF
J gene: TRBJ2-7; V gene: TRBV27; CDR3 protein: CASSLSLDSYEQYF
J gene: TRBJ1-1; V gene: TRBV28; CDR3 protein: CASSLLRVEGTEAFF
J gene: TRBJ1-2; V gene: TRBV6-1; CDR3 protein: CANYRRWTGYTF
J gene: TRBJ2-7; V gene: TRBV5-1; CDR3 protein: CASSLGWGQGPYEQYF
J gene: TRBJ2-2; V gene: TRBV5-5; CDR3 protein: CASSPKGTGSYTGELFF
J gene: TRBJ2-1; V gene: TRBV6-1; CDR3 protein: CASSERGGSGGEQFF
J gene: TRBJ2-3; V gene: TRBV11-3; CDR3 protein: CASSLGIRAAAEDTQYF
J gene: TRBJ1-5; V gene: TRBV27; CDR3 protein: CASSFREGQPQHF
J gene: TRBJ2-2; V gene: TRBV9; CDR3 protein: CASRPTGDTGELFF
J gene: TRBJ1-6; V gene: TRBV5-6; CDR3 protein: CASSLDSRNSPLHF
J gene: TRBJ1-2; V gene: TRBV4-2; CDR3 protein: CASSQEHETVGYTF
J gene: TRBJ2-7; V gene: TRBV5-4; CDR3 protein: CASSWGRGTGDSYEQYF
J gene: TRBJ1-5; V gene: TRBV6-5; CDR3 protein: CASSKGTHNQPQHF
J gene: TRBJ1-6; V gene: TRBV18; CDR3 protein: CASSPRANSPLHF
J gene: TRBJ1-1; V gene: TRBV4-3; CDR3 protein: CASSQDRGGVEAFF
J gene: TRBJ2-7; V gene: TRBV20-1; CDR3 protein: CSSSCPYEQYF
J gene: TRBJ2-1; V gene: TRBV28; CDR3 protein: CASSLYARGGPNEQFF
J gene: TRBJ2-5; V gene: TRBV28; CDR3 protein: CASSFRGPGEETQYF
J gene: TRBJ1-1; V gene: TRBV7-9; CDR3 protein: CASSLLGGVPEAFF
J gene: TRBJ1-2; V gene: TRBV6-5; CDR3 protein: CASSDRGTDGYTF
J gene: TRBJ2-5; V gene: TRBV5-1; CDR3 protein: CASSPGETQYF
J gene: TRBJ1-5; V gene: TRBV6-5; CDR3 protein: CASRSLEPPNQPQHF
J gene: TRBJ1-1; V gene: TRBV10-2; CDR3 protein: CASILLGGDTTEAFF
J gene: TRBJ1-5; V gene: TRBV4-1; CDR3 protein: CASSQVWGVQPQHF
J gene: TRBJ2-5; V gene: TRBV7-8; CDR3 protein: CASSLPSGERLSETQYF
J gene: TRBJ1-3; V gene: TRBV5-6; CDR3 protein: CASTIGRPFSGNTIYF
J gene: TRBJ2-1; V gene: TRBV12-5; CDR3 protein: CASGLVPHRLNEQFF
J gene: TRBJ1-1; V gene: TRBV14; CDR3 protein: CASSQVQSEMGASEAFF
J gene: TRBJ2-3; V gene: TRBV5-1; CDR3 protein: CASSLGPGQERYF
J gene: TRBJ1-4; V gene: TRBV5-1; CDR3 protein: CASSDSQGDEKLFF
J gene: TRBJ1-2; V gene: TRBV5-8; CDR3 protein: CASSDSSQRRGYYGYTF